The clone carrying this T cell receptor (beta chain) showed up many times. This record belongs to a study of cytomegalovirus exposure and HLA in healthy donors. Primers included in the PCR were 60 Vbeta and 13 Jbeta primers. Sequencing was performed with immunoSEQ multiplex PCR; in TCRdb, only in-frame clones are kept and a portion is missing. The sample consists of 82,000 or so clones, 60% to 80% of them appearing once. Sequenced sample: PBMCs. This TCR was recovered from a woman aged 45-65 years in good health and CMV-seropositive.

Written as DNA, the CDR3 is TGTGCCAGCAGTCCTACTGGGTCTAGCTCCTACGAGCAGTACTTC. Translation gives CASSPTGSSSYEQYF. The chain couples TRBV6-1 to TRBJ2-7; unclear D gene. The germline CDR1 and CDR2 sequences are MNHNS and SASEGT. Between the trimmed V and J ends, which lost 5 bases and 0 bases, there was a span of 14 bases. CDR3 length: 15 amino acids.